This T cell receptor beta chain appears in the sequencing data of a study of blood T cell repertoires in COVID-19. Looking at the study overall: Researchers got acute and convalescent COVID-19 samples from the United States, Italy and Spain.

The assay was immunoSEQ multiplex PCR, and TCRdb's table has in-frame clones only and misses some. The profile shows around 400,000 clones, around 92% of them singletons. Participant-reported clinical history was the basis for cohort assignment. CDR3 length: 12 residues. Germline lookup yields CDR1 MNHEY and CDR2 SVGAGI. V gave up 7 bases and J gave up 5 bases, with 9 bases separating them. The source is a woman in her 30s who had recovered from COVID-19. Sequenced input: PBMCs or T cells enriched from blood (not recorded which). The V call is TRBV6-5, the J call TRBJ2-1; D uncertain. CDR3 DNA sequence: TGTGCCAGCACCTCTCTCCACAATGAGCAGTTCTTC. Encoded protein: CASTSLHNEQFF.